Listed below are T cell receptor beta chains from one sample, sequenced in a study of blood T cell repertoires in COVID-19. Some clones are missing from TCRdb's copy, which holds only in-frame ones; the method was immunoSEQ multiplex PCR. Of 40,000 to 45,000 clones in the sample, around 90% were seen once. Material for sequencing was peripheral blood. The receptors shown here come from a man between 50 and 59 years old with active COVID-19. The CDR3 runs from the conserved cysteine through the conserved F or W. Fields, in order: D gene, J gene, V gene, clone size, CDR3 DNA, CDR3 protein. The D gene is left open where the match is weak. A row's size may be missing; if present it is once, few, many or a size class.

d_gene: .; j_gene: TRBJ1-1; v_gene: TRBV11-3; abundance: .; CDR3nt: TGTGCCAGCAGCTTAGTATGGAGGTCGGGTGAAGCTTTCTTT; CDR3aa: CASSLVWRSGEAFF
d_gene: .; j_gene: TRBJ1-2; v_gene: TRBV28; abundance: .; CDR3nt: TGTGCCAGCAGCCCGACAGGTTCCCTGGTTGGCTACACCTTC; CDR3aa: CASSPTGSLVGYTF
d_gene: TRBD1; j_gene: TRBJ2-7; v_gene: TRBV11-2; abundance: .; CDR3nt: TGTGCCAGCAGCTTAGAAAACAGGGGGCGTAACGAGCAGTACTTC; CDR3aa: CASSLENRGRNEQYF
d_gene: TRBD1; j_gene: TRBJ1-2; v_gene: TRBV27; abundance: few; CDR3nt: TGTGCCAGCAGTTTCACCCTCCGGGACAGATTCTATGGCTACACCTTC; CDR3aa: CASSFTLRDRFYGYTF
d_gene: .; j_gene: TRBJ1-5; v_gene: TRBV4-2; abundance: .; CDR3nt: TGTGCCAGCAGCTACCGAACCGTACAGGGAGACCAGCCCCAGCATTTT; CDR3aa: CASSYRTVQGDQPQHF
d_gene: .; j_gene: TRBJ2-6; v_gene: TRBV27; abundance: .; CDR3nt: TGTGCCAGCAGTCCGATACCCCTCGTGGTGAGCTCTGGGGCCAACGTCCTGACTTTC; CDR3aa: CASSPIPLVVSSGANVLTF
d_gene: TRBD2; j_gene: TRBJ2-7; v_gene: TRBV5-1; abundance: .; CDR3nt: TGCGCCAGCAGCTTGGAAGGCGGGAGCACCTACGAGCAGTACTTC; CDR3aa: CASSLEGGSTYEQYF
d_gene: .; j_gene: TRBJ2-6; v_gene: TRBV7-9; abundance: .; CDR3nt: TGTGCCAGCAGCTTAGGCCACTCCGGGGCCAACGTCCTGACTTTC; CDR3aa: CASSLGHSGANVLTF
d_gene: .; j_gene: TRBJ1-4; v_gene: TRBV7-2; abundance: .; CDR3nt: TGTGCCAGCAGCTTTACAGGGCGAAATGAAAAACTGTTTTTT; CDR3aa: CASSFTGRNEKLFF
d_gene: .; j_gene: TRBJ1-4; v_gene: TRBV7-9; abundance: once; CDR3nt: TGTGCCAGCAGCACGGACGGGGGGCTGAATGAAAAACTGTTTTTT; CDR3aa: CASSTDGGLNEKLFF
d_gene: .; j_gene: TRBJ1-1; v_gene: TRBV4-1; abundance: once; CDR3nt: TGCGCCAGCAGCCAGCCCCTAAGGAGAGAGAACACTGAAGCTTTCTTT; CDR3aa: CASSQPLRRENTEAFF
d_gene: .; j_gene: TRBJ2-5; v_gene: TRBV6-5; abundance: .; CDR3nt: TGTGCCACGGCCCTAGTCGGCCAAGAGACCCAGTACTTC; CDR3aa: CATALVGQETQYF
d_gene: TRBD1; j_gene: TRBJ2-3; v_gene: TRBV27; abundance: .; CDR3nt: TGTGCCAGCAACAGGGGTGGTACGCAGTATTTT; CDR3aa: CASNRGGTQYF
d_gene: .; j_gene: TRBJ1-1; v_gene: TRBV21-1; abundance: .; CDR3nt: TGTGCCAGCAGCTCCACGGTGAACACTGAAGCTTTCTTT; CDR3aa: CASSSTVNTEAFF
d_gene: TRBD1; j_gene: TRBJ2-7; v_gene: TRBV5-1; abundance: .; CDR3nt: TGCGCCAGCAGCTTCGAGACAGGGACCTACGAGCAGTACTTC; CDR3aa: CASSFETGTYEQYF
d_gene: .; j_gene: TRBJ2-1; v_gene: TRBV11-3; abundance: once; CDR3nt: TGTGCCAGCAGCTTAGACTTCGGTTACAATGAGCAGTTCTTC; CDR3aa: CASSLDFGYNEQFF
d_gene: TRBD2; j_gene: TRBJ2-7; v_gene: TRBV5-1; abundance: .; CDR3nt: TGCGCCAGCAGCTTGGAGCCTGTCTCCGGGACTAGCGGGCGGGACGAGCAGTACTTC; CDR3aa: CASSLEPVSGTSGRDEQYF
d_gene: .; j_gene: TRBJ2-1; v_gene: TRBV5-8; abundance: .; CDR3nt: TGTGCCAGCAGCTTGCTCAGGGGCAATGAGCAGTTCTTC; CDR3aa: CASSLLRGNEQFF
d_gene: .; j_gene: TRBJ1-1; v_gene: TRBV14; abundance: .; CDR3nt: TGTGCCAGCAGCGAAGTTAGGGGTAACACTGAAGCTTTCTTT; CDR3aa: CASSEVRGNTEAFF
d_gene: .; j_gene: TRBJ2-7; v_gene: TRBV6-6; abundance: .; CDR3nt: TGTGCCAGCAGGGTTCGACAGGACCCCGAGCAGTACTTC; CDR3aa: CASRVRQDPEQYF
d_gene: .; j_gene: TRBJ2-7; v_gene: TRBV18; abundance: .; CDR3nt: TGTGCCAGCTCACCAACTCGCCGATACGAGCAGTACTTC; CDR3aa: CASSPTRRYEQYF
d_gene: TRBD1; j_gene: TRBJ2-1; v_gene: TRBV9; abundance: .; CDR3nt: TGTGCCAGCAGCCCCGGACAGGGGCGCTACAATGAGCAGTTCTTC; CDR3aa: CASSPGQGRYNEQFF
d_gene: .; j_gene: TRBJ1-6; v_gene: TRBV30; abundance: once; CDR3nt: TGTGCCTGGAGTGTACAGGATGTCCGACCCCTCCACTTT; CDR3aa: CAWSVQDVRPLHF
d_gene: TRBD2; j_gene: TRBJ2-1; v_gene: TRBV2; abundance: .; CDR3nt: TGTGCCAGCAGTGAAAGGGCCTCTAGCGGATACAATGAGCAGTTCTTC; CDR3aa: CASSERASSGYNEQFF
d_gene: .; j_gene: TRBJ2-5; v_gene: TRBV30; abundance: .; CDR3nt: TGTGCCTGGAGTGCAGGGGCCGAGACCCAGTACTTC; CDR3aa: CAWSAGAETQYF
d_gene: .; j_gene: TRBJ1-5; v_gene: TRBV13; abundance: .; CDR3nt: TGTGCCAGCAGCTTATCCGCGGGCAATCAGCCCCAGCATTTT; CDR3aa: CASSLSAGNQPQHF
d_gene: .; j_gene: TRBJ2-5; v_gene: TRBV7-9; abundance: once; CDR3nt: TGTGCCAGCCTCTTCGTGGGGCGAGAGACCCAGTACTTC; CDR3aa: CASLFVGRETQYF